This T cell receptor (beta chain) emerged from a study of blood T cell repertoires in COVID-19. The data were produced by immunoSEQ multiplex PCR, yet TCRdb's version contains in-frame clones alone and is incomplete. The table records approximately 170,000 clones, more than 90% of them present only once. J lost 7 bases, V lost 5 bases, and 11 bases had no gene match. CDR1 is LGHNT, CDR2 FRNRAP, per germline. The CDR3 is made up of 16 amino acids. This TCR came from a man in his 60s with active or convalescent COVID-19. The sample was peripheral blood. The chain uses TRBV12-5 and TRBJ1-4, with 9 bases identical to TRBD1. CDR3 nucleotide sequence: TGTGCTAGTGGTCCTAGACAGGGGGGACAGAGTGAAAAACTGTTTTTT. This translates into CASGPRQGGQSEKLFF.